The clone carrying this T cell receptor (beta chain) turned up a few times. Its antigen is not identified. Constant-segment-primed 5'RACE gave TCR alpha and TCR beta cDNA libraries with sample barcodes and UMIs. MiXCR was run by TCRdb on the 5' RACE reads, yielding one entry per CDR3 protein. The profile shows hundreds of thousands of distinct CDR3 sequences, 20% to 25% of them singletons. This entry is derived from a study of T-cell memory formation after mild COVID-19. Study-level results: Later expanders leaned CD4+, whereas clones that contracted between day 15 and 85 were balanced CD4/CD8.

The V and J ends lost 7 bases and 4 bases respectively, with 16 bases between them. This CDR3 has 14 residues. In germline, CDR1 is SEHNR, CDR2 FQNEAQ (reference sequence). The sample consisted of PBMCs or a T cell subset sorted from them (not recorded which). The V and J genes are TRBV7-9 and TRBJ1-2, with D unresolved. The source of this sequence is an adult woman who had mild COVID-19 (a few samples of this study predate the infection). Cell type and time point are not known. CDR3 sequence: CASTEREGAYGYTF. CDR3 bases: TGTGCCAGCACCGAAAGAGAGGGAGCCTATGGCTACACCTTC.